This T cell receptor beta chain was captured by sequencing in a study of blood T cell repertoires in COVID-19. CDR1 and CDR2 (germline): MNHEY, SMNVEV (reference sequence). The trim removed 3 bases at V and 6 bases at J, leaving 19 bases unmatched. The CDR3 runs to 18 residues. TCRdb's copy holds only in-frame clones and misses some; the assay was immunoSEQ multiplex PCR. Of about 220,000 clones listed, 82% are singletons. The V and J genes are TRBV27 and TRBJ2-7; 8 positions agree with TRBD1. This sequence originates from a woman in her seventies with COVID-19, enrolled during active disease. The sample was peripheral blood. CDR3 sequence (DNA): TGTGCCAGCAGTTTCGGGACAGGCCGTCGCGTGGGGTGGGGCGAGCAGTACTTC. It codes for CASSFGTGRRVGWGEQYF.